A single TCR beta chain is shown here with its context. Trimming took off 0 bases at V and 2 bases at J, with 18 bases between the two ends. This CDR3 spans 17 amino acids. Germline V lookup: CDR1 SGDLS, CDR2 YYNGEE. Data came from immunoSEQ multiplex PCR; TCRdb stores just in-frame clones and leaves some out. Here the sample spans hundreds of thousands of clones, 70% to 90% being singletons. The data stem from a study of blood T cell repertoires in COVID-19. In assigning cohorts, the study relied on participant-reported clinical history. The V and J genes are TRBV9 and TRBJ2-7; possible D gene TRBD1, 5 bases. Sample: PBMCs or T cells enriched from blood (not recorded which). This TCR came from a woman aged 55-69 years in a cohort exposed to, infected with or recovered from COVID-19 (not recorded which). The CDR3 DNA follows: TGTGCCAGCAGCGTAGTTTTGGGGCGGCGGATCACCTACGAGCAGTACTTC. It translates to CASSVVLGRRITYEQYF.